This T cell receptor beta chain was obtained from a study of blood T cell repertoires in COVID-19. The repertoire was sequenced with immunoSEQ multiplex PCR; TCRdb's copy has only in-frame clones and lacks some. The repertoire has about 200,000 clones, around 92% of them found once; the top ten carry approximately 7.6%. Germline values: CDR1 MDHEN, CDR2 SYDVKM. CDR3 length equals 14 residues. Symptom resolution, clearance, or two negative PCRs marked the recovered donors of Cohort 3. This clonotype originated in a woman between 18 and 29 years old who had recovered from COVID-19. The specimen sequenced was PBMCs or T cells enriched from blood (not recorded which). The chain couples TRBV28 to TRBJ1-6; tentatively, D is TRBD1 (6 bases). CDR3 bases: TGTGCATCTAAGATGGGACAAGTTAATTCACCCCTCCACTTT. It codes for CASKMGQVNSPLHF.